This T cell receptor (beta chain) emerged from a study of control samples from healthy donors and cancer patients. The CDR3 runs 17 residues. Germline-derived CDR1 and CDR2 are SGHKS and YYEKEE (reference sequence). Trimming removed 6 bases from V and 1 base from J; junction bases left unmatched: 13. Clones were sequenced by immunoSEQ multiplex PCR, and TCRdb holds only the in-frame ones, with some missing. This sample carries 95,000 to 150,000 clones, around 86% of them seen once, and the ten largest clones take more than 6.5%. This sequence joins TRBV5-5 and TRBJ1-3; 7 nucleotides match TRBD1. The sample comprised blood. This sequence was found in a man aged 35 to 55 in good health. Written as DNA, the CDR3 is TGTGCCAGCACCTTCGGCCCGACAGGGCCTTCTGGAAACACCATATATTTT. This translates into CASTFGPTGPSGNTIYF.